These T cell receptor gamma chains were read from a single sample in a study of intestinal T cells in coeliac disease. TCRdb re-analyzed the multiplex PCR reads via CATT. The sample holds 250 to 350 gamma-chain clones, over 45% seen once. The sequencing input was a duodenal biopsy. These receptors were obtained from a human donor who served as a control with a normal duodenal biopsy, not a healthy volunteer. CDR3s include the opening cysteine and the closing phenylalanine or tryptophan. Size is stated for part of the rows, as once, few or many counts, or as a class when the clone is expanded.

CDR3 DNA,CDR3 protein,J gene,V gene,clone size
TGTGCCACCTGGGATACCCATAAGAAACTCTTT,CATWDTHKKLF,TRGJ1/TRGJ2,TRGV8,NA
TGTGCCACCTGGGACCCGATGAACACTGGTTGGTTCAAGATATTT,CATWDPMNTGWFKIF,TRGJP1,TRGV8,NA
TGTGCCACCTGGGATGGGCGCGGTTGGTTCAAGATATTT,CATWDGRGWFKIF,TRGJP1,TRGV4,NA
TGTGCTGCCGAGGATCCCTATTATAAGAAACTCTTT,CAAEDPYYKKLF,TRGJ1/TRGJ2,TRGV10,NA
TGTGCACCTGGGACGGCCCCAGTAAGTGATTGGATCAAGACGTTT,CAPGTAPVSDWIKTF,TRGJP2,TRGV2,once